This T cell receptor beta chain came from a study of blood T cell repertoires in COVID-19. Study-level background: COVID-19 samples from acute and convalescent phases originated in the United States, Italy and Spain. Sample material is recorded as cDNA or gDNA derived from T cells, B-cell-depleted T cells, or PBMCs.

As originally analysed: Reference gene primer amplification in the assay estimated nucleated cell counts. Profiled with immunoSEQ multiplex PCR; TCRdb holds only in-frame clones, not every one. The V and J calls and clone size come from that table; D and trimming were worked out from the DNA. Altogether some 64,000 clones are present, around 90% being singletons, with the ten largest covering less than 4.5%. Between the trimmed V and J ends, which lost 5 bases and 9 bases, there was a span of 13 bases. The CDR3 sequence is 12 residues long. Per germline, CDR1 SEHNR and CDR2 FQNEAQ (reference sequence).

This chain uses TRBV7-9 with TRBJ1-1; D is undetermined. The specimen was peripheral blood. The receptor's source is a man aged 50 to 59 with active COVID-19. The CDR3, as DNA: TGTGCCAGCAGCCCGTCCGGTTCGAAAGCTTTCTTT. This translates into CASSPSGSKAFF.